This passage covers 28 T cell receptor beta chains from one sample sequenced in a study of blood T cell repertoires in COVID-19. Sequenced by immunoSEQ multiplex PCR; TCRdb stores in-frame clones only, minus some. This repertoire shows nearly 400,000 clones, roughly 91% found once; its top ten account for approximately 1.5%. Input material: PBMCs or T cells enriched from blood (not recorded which). These receptors originate from a woman aged 30 to 39 who had recovered from COVID-19.

The genes are TRBV4-3 and TRBJ2-2; D perhaps matches TRBD1 (7 bases). CDR3 length equals 17 residues. Trimming stripped 4 bases from V and 5 bases from J, with 20 bases between. Germline CDR1 and CDR2: LGHNA and YSLEER. DNA for the CDR3: TGCGCCAGCAGCCCAACTCGACAGGGAGGTTGGACCGGGGAGCTGTTTTTT. Amino acid sequence: CASSPTRQGGWTGELFF.

V and J are TRBV19 and TRBJ1-5; D perhaps matches TRBD1 (5 bases). Trimming pared 1 base from V and 7 bases from J, leaving 14 bases between. Germline lookup yields CDR1 LNHDA and CDR2 SQIVND (reference sequence). This CDR3 comprises 15 residues. The CDR3: CASSIVSQGHQPQHF. In DNA, the CDR3 is TGTGCCAGTAGTATAGTATCCCAGGGTCACCAGCCCCAGCATTTT.

The V and J genes are TRBV5-4 and TRBJ1-1; D is unclear. Trimming removed 1 base from V and 0 bases from J, with 4 bases in between. This CDR3 comprises 13 residues. Germline CDR1 is SGHNT and CDR2 is YYREEE (reference sequence). CDR3 in amino acids: CASSLTMNTEAFF. In nucleotides, the CDR3 is TGTGCCAGCAGCTTGACAATGAACACTGAAGCTTTCTTT.

V usage is TRBV11-3 and J usage is TRBJ2-1; D ambiguous. V was pared by 5 bases and J by 10 bases, with 15 bases between. Germline V gene lookup returns CDR1 SGHNT and CDR2 YENEEA. This CDR3 is built from 13 residues. In nucleotides, the CDR3 is TGTGCCAGCAGCCAAAAGCGTTACCAGGAGCAGTTCTTC. This codes for CASSQKRYQEQFF.

This clone was recorded a few times. The V and J genes are TRBV7-9 and TRBJ1-1; 7 bases agree with TRBD1. The V and J ends lost 5 bases and 1 base, in that order; junction bases with no gene match: 13. Looked up from germline, CDR1 is SEHNR and CDR2 is FQNEAQ (reference sequence). The CDR3 contains 17 residues. The CDR3 nucleotides are TGTGCCAGCAGCCCACCCATCTTCGGACAGGAGAACACTGAAGCTTTCTTT. Translated, it gives CASSPPIFGQENTEAFF.

The chain combines TRBV19 with TRBJ1-1, with TRBD1 as a possible D gene (6 bases). Germline V gives CDR1 LNHDA, CDR2 SQIVND (reference sequence). The CDR3 length is 14 residues. Trimming pared 5 bases from V and 1 base from J, leaving 11 bases between. As DNA, the CDR3 is TGTGCCAGTAGTGCCCTCAGGGGGAACACTGAAGCTTTCTTT. Translation: CASSALRGNTEAFF.

This clone was seen a single time. The chain uses TRBV28 and TRBJ1-5; no reliable D call. Germline-derived CDR1 and CDR2 are MDHEN and SYDVKM. There are 15 residues in the CDR3. V dropped 8 bases and J dropped 0 bases, with 14 bases sitting between them. DNA for the CDR3: TGTGCCAGCTCAACCTCAGGATATAGCAATCAGCCCCAGCATTTT. Protein: CASSTSGYSNQPQHF.

This clone occurred once. V is TRBV24-1 and J is TRBJ2-5, with TRBD2 matching over 8 bases. Germline-derived CDR1 and CDR2 are KGHDR and SFDVKD. The CDR3 consists of 16 residues. Unmatched junction bases numbered 7, after V lost 3 bases and J lost 2 bases. The chain's CDR3 is CATSDRSGSGQETQYF. In DNA, the CDR3 is TGTGCCACCAGTGATAGGAGCGGGAGTGGGCAAGAGACCCAGTACTTC.

The CDR3 region has the DNA TGTGCCAGCAACAGGGGGGGTGAGCAGTTCTTC. Translating it yields CASNRGGEQFF. The rearrangement joins TRBV6-5 to TRBJ2-1; possibly TRBD1 for D (8 bases). The CDR3 is 11 residues long. In germline, CDR1 is MNHEY, CDR2 SVGAGI. V shed 7 bases and J shed 9 bases, with 10 bases lying between them.

The chain couples TRBV5-1 to TRBJ2-1; 10 bases match TRBD2. J was trimmed by 1 base and V by 4 bases; bases with no gene match: 5. Germline CDR1 reads SGHRS; CDR2 reads YFSETQ. The CDR3 length is 16 residues. CDR3 protein: CASSLSGRLSYNEQFF. DNA of the CDR3: TGCGCCAGCAGCCTTAGCGGGAGGCTTTCCTACAATGAGCAGTTCTTC.

The rearrangement links TRBV15 to TRBJ1-3; D ambiguous. The CDR3 contains 16 residues. Germline values: CDR1 LNHNV, CDR2 YYDKDF (reference sequence). Trimming stripped 0 bases from V and 0 bases from J, with 9 bases between. The CDR3 reads CATSRDNTVSGNTIYF. As DNA, the CDR3 is TGTGCCACCAGCAGAGATAATACGGTCTCTGGAAACACCATATATTTT.

Of note for this clone: A read error may be the cause here, since a much bigger clone is one base away. The chain couples TRBV7-8 to TRBJ2-1; 8 bases line up with TRBD2. The CDR3 is 14 amino acids. Germline V CDR1 and CDR2: SGHVS, FQNEAQ. With 5 bases clipped from V and 6 bases from J, the junction kept 6 bases outside the gene matches. This CDR3 is CASSQRGSGNEQFF. CDR3 nucleotides: TGTGCCAGCAGCCAGCGGGGGTCTGGCAATGAGCAGTTCTTC.

The J gene is TRBJ1-1, the V gene TRBV12-3 or TRBV12-4, with unresolved D. V shed 2 bases and J shed 6 bases, with 10 bases lying between them. The CDR3 has 13 residues. CDR3: CASSLRPGAEAFF. The DNA of the CDR3 is TGTGCCAGCAGTTTACGACCCGGGGCTGAAGCTTTCTTT.

V gene TRBV6-6 combines with J gene TRBJ1-1, with D unclear. CDR3 length equals 14 residues. V lost 1 base and J 2 bases, leaving 8 bases between the germline ends. Germline V gene sequence: CDR1 MNHNY, CDR2 SVGAGI (reference sequence). CDR3 nucleotide sequence: TGTGCCAGCAGTTACTACTCCGAAAACACTGAAGCTTTCTTT. This gives the protein CASSYYSENTEAFF.

This chain joins TRBV11-2 and TRBJ2-7; 7 bases agree with TRBD1. After removal of 3 bases from V and 7 bases from J, the junction contained 6 bases not matched to a gene. CDR3 length: 13 residues. Germline V gives CDR1 SGHAT, CDR2 FQNNGV. The CDR3 sequence: CASSFPDRVEQYF. The CDR3 DNA is TGTGCCAGCAGCTTCCCTGACAGGGTTGAGCAGTACTTC.

J is TRBJ2-5 and V is TRBV11-2; 8 bases are a match to TRBD1. The V segment lost 5 bases and the J segment 5 bases; nucleotides outside the gene matches: 7. Germline CDR1 SGHAT, CDR2 FQNNGV. The CDR3 length is 14 residues. For the CDR3, the DNA is TGTGCCAGCAGCCCCTGGACAGGGCAGGAGACCCAGTACTTC. Protein: CASSPWTGQETQYF.

V is TRBV4-2 and J is TRBJ1-4; 9 nucleotides align to TRBD1. The CDR3 spans 18 residues. V shed 3 bases and J 0 bases; nucleotides not matched to a gene: 8. CDR1 and CDR2 from the germline V gene are LGHNA and YNFKEQ. The CDR3 reads CASSQGGGQGATNEKLFF. CDR3 bases: TGTGCCAGCAGCCAGGGGGGGGGACAGGGAGCAACTAATGAAAAACTGTTTTTT.

This clone was observed a single time. The chain links TRBV7-8 to TRBJ2-7, with 11 bases lining up with TRBD2. V was pared by 1 base and J by 7 bases, with 6 bases of the junction left unmatched. CDR3 length: 15 residues. Germline CDR1 reads SGHVS; CDR2 reads FQNEAQ. This CDR3 is CASSLVTSGTREQYF. In nucleotides, the CDR3 is TGTGCCAGCAGCTTAGTGACTAGCGGGACGAGAGAGCAGTACTTC.

This chain links TRBV3-1 (or the pseudogene TRBV3-2) with TRBJ2-6; D remains unclear. This CDR3 contains 11 residues. Between the trimmed V and J ends, which lost 0 bases and 12 bases, there was a span of 3 bases. Germline V gene sequence: CDR1 LGHDT, CDR2 YNNKEL (reference sequence). The CDR3 DNA reads TGTGCCAGCAGCCAAGATCGCGTCCTGACTTTC. Protein product: CASSQDRVLTF.

The V and J genes are TRBV5-1 and TRBJ1-5; D perhaps matches TRBD1 (6 bases). This CDR3 is built from 13 residues. V was pared by 0 bases and J by 11 bases, with 12 bases between. Germline loops: CDR1 SGHRS, CDR2 YFSETQ. CDR3 nucleotides: TGCGCCAGCAGCTTGGGGTTAGGACAGACCCAGCATTTT. Translation: CASSLGLGQTQHF.

CDR3 bases: TGTGCCAGCAGCCGGGGAGGGGTAAGGCAGCCCCAGCATTTT. It is translated as CASSRGGVRQPQHF. The chain has TRBV9 and TRBJ1-5, with D possibly TRBD1 on 5 matching bases. CDR3 length: 14 residues. The V gene's germline CDR1 is SGDLS and CDR2 YYNGEE. Trimming cost V 4 bases and J 7 bases, with 15 bases left between them.

To note about this clone: The junction departs from germline at one end; a sequencing error may be responsible. This specimen includes other DNA sequences encoding the same CDR3. This chain connects TRBV9 to TRBJ1-1; TRBD1 matches 8 bases. The CDR3 loop spans 13 amino acids. Germline V gene sequence: CDR1 SGDLS, CDR2 YYNGEE. DNA of the CDR3: TGTGCCAGCAGTGTAGGAGGACAGGGTCGGGCTTTCTTT. This encodes CASSVGGQGRAFF. The whole variable domain, remainder taken from reference TRBV9 and TRBJ1-1, is DSGVTQTPKHLITATGQRVTLRCSPRSGDLSVYWYQQSLDQGLQFLIQYYNGEERAKGNILERFSAQQFPDLHSELNLSSLELGDSALYFCASSVGGQGRAFFGQGTRLTVV.

V gene TRBV5-1 combines with J gene TRBJ1-4; a possible D gene is TRBD1 (6 bases). CDR3 size: 14 residues. Trimming left V 2 bases short and J 7 bases short, with 12 bases between. Germline V gives CDR1 SGHRS, CDR2 YFSETQ. The CDR3 DNA reads as TGCGCCAGCAGCTTCGAGGGGGTGGGTGAAAAACTGTTTTTT. The encoded protein is CASSFEGVGEKLFF.

The genes are TRBV30 and TRBJ1-6; 7 positions agree with TRBD1. The germline V gene encodes CDR1 GTSNPN and CDR2 SVGIG (reference sequence). This CDR3 spans 14 amino acids. V was clipped by 5 bases and J by 9 bases; unmatched bases: 10. CDR3 region: CAWERQGSASPLHF. The CDR3 DNA is TGTGCCTGGGAACGACAGGGATCCGCTTCACCCCTCCACTTT.

The chain uses TRBV5-4 and TRBJ1-6; D is unresolved. CDR1 SGHNT and CDR2 YYREEE come from the germline V gene (reference sequence). The V gene lost 4 bases and the J gene lost 6 bases, with 20 bases spanning the gap. The CDR3 has 17 residues. The CDR3 sequence: CASSPTSKGRSNSPLHF. In DNA, the CDR3 is TGTGCCAGCAGCCCCACCTCAAAAGGGAGATCTAATTCACCCCTCCACTTT. Complete variable domain (other parts from reference TRBV5-4 and TRBJ1-6): ETGVTQSPTHLIKTRGQQVTLRCSSQSGHNTVSWYQQALGQGPQFIFQYYREEENGRGNFPPRFSGLQFPNYSSELNVNALELDDSALYLCASSPTSKGRSNSPLHFGNGTRLTVT.

V usage is TRBV19 and J usage is TRBJ2-5, with 7 bases that match TRBD1. The germline CDR1 and CDR2 sequences are LNHDA and SQIVND (reference sequence). J lost 4 bases, V lost 5 bases, and 7 bases had no gene match. CDR3 length equals 14 residues. The CDR3 DNA follows: TGTGCCAGTAGTCTGGGACAGTTAGCAGAGACCCAGTACTTC. Amino acid sequence: CASSLGQLAETQYF. The full variable domain, in which reference TRBV19 and TRBJ2-5 provide the parts outside the CDR3, is DGGITQSPKYLFRKEGQNVTLSCEQNLNHDAMYWYRQDPGQGLRLIYYSQIVNDFQKGDIAEGYSVSREKKESFPLTVTSAQKNPTAFYLCASSLGQLAETQYFGPGTRLLVL.

V and J are TRBV21-1 and TRBJ1-5; the table calls TRBD1, which could not be checked here. TRBV21-1 is classified as a pseudogene. The CDR3 contains 19 residues. Here the CDR3 reads CASSKVLERQGRINQPQHF. Written as DNA, the CDR3 is TGTGCCAGCAGCAAAGTACTGGAGCGACAGGGAAGGATAAATCAGCCCCAGCATTTT.

V and J are TRBV3-1 (or the pseudogene TRBV3-2) and TRBJ1-3; no firm D call. V was shortened by 2 bases and J by 0 bases, with 8 bases between the two germline ends. This CDR3 has 15 residues. CDR1 is LGHDT, CDR2 YNNKEL, per germline (reference sequence). The CDR3 region is CASSQLLRSGNTIYF. Here the CDR3 DNA reads TGTGCCAGCAGCCAACTACTCCGCTCTGGAAACACCATATATTTT.